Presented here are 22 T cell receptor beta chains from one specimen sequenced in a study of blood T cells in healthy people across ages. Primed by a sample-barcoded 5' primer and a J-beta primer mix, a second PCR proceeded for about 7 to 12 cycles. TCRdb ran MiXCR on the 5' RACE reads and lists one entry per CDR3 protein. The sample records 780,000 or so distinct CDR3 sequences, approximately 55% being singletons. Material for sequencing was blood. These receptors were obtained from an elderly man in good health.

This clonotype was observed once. The chain's CDR3 is CASSLPRLNTGELFF. CDR3 nucleotide sequence: TGTGCCAGCAGTTTGCCCAGGTTGAACACCGGGGAGCTGTTTTTT. This chain uses TRBV28 with TRBJ2-2; D remains ambiguous. Trimming removed 3 bases from V and 1 base from J, with 9 bases in between. The CDR3 length is 15 residues. The germline CDR1 and CDR2 sequences are MDHEN and SYDVKM.

CDR3 nucleotide sequence: TGCGCCAGCAGCCAAGCCCCTGTACTAGCGGGGACAGATACGCAGTATTTT. It translates to CASSQAPVLAGTDTQYF. This chain joins TRBV4-1 and TRBJ2-3; 10 bases map to TRBD2. Germline V lookup: CDR1 MGHRA, CDR2 YSYEKL. With V trimmed by 1 base and J by 3 bases, 7 bases remained unmatched. The CDR3 sequence is 17 residues long.

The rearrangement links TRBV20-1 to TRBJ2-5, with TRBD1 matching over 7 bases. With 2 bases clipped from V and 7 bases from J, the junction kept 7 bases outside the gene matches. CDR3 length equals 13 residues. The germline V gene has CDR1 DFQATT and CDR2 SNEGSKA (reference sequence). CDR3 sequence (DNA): TGCAGTGCTAGACGGACAGGCTTTAGGACCCAGTACTTC. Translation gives CSARRTGFRTQYF.

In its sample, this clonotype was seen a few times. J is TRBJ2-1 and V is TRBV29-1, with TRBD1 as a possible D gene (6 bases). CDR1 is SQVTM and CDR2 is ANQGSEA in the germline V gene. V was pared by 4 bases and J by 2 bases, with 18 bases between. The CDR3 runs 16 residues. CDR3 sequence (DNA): TGCAGCGTTGTCGGGGAGACAGGCACCACCTACAATGAGCAGTTCTTC. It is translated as CSVVGETGTTYNEQFF.

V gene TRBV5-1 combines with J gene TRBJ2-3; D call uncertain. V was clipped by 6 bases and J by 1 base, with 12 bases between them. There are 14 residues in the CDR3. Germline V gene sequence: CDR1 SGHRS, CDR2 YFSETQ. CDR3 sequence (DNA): TGCGCCAGCACACCCAACTCGGGCACAGATACGCAGTATTTT. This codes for CASTPNSGTDTQYF.

Written as DNA, the CDR3 is TGTGCCAGCAGTTACCGGGCAGGGGGCTACGAGCAGTACTTC. Translating it yields CASSYRAGGYEQYF. This chain uses TRBV6-2 or TRBV6-3 with TRBJ2-7, with TRBD1 matching over 7 bases. The V segment lost 2 bases and the J segment 3 bases; nucleotides outside the gene matches: 4. There are 14 residues in the CDR3. Germline values: CDR1 MNHEY, CDR2 SVGEGT.

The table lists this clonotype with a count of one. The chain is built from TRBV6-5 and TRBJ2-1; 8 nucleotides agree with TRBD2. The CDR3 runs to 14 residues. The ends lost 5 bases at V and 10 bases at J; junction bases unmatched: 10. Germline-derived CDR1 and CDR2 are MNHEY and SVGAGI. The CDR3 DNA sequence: TGTGCCAGCAGTACCATAGCGGGGTTGAAGGAGCAGTTCTTC. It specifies CASSTIAGLKEQFF.

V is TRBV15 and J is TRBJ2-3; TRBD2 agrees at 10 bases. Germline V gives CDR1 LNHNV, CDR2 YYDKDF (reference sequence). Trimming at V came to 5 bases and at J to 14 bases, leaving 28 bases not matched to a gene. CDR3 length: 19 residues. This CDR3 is CATSPPLAGTSEAHRDAYF. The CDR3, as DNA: TGTGCCACCAGCCCTCCTCTTGCCGGGACTAGCGAGGCGCACAGAGACGCGTATTTT.

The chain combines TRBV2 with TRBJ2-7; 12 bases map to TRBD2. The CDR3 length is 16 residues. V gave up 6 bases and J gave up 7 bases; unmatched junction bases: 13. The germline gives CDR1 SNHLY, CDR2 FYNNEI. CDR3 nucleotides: TGTGCCAGCAGGGAACTAGCGGGAGGTTCCTACAATGAGCAGTACTTC. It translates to CASRELAGGSYNEQYF. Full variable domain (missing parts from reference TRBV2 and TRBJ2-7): EPEVTQTPSHQVTQMGQEVILRCVPISNHLYFYWYRQILGQKVEFLVSFYNNEISEKSEIFDDQFSVERPDGSNFTLKIRSTKLEDSAMYFCASRELAGGSYNEQYFGPGTRLTVT.

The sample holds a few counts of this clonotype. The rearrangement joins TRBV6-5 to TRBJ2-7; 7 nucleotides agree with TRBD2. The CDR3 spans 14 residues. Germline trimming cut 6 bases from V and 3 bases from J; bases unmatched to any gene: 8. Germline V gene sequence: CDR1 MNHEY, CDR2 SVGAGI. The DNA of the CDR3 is TGTGCCAGCAGGGCCGCGGGACTAATCTACGAGCAGTACTTC. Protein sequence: CASRAAGLIYEQYF.

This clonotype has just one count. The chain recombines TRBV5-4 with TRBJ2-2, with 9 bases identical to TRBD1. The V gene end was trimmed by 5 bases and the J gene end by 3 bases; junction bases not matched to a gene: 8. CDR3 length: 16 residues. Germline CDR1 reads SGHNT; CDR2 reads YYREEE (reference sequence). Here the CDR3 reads CASRLATGGDTGELFF. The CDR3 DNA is TGTGCCAGCAGACTGGCAACAGGGGGCGACACCGGGGAGCTGTTTTTT.

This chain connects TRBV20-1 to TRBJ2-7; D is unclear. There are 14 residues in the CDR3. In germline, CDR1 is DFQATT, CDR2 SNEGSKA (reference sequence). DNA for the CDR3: TGCAGGGTCGTGAAGGGCACAAACTCCTACGAGCAGTACTTC. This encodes CRVVKGTNSYEQYF.

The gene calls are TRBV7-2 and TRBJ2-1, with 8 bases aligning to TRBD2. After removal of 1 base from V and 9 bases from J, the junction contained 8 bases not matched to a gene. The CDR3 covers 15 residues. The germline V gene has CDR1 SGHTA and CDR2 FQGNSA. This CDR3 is CASSLGGLGLGEQFF. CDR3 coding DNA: TGTGCCAGCAGCTTAGGGGGACTAGGCCTTGGTGAGCAGTTCTTC.

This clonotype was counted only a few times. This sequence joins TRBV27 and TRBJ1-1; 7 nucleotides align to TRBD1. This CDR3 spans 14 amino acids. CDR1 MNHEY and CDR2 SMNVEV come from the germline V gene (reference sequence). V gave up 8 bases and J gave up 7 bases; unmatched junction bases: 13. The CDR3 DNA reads TGTGCCAGCCAAGGAAACAGGGGAGCAGATGAAGCTTTCTTT. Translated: CASQGNRGADEAFF.

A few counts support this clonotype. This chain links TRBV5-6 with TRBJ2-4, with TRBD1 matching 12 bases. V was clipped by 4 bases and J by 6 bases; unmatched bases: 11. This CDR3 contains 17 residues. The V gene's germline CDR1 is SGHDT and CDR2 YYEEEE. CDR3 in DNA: TGTGCCAGCAGCCCCGGGACAGGGGGCGCAGGTGTAAACATTCAGTACTTC. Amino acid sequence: CASSPGTGGAGVNIQYF. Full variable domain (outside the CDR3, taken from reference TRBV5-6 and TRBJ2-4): DAGVTQSPTHLIKTRGQQVTLRCSPKSGHDTVSWYQQALGQGPQFIFQYYEEEERQRGNFPDRFSGHQFPNYSSELNVNALLLGDSALYLCASSPGTGGAGVNIQYFGAGTRLSVL.

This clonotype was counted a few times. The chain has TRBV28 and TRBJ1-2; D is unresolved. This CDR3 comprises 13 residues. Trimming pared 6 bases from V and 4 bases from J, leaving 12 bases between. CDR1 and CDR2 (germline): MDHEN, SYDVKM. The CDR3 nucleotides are TGTGCCAGCAGGCAGAGGGCCTCCTATGGCTACACCTTC. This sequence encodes CASRQRASYGYTF.

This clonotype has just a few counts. In nucleotides, the CDR3 is TGCGCCAGCAGCTTGGGGGCCAGTCCTAATGAGCAGTTCTTC. As protein: CASSLGASPNEQFF. V and J are TRBV5-1 and TRBJ2-1; D is unclear. V gave up 0 bases and J gave up 7 bases, with 11 bases separating them. The CDR3 runs to 14 residues. CDR1 is SGHRS, CDR2 YFSETQ, per germline.

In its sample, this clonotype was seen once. In nucleotides, the CDR3 is TGTGCCAGCAGTCCGCGGACAGCCAGATCCTACGAGCAGTACTTC. Translating it yields CASSPRTARSYEQYF. The chain is built from TRBV6-5 and TRBJ2-7, with TRBD1 as a possible D gene (6 bases). With 5 bases removed from V and 1 base from J, the gap between germline ends came to 15 bases. Germline lookup yields CDR1 MNHEY and CDR2 SVGAGI. The CDR3 contains 15 residues.

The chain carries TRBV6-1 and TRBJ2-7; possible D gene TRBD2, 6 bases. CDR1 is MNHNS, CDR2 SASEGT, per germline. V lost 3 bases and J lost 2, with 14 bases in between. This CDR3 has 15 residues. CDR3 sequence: CASSDLLAFAYEQYF. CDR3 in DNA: TGTGCCAGCAGTGACTTGCTAGCGTTTGCCTACGAGCAGTACTTC.

The CDR3 here is CSARRGQGATNEKLFF. The DNA for the CDR3 is TGCAGTGCAAGGAGGGGACAGGGTGCAACTAATGAAAAACTGTTTTTT. This chain uses TRBV20-1 with TRBJ1-4; 9 bases are a match to TRBD1. From germline, CDR1 is DFQATT and CDR2 SNEGSKA (reference sequence). This CDR3 is built from 16 residues. V gave up 6 bases and J gave up 0 bases; unmatched junction bases: 8.

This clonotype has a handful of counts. The CDR3 region is CASGLVDRGPTLSYEQYF. The CDR3 nucleotides read TGTGCTAGTGGTTTGGTCGACAGGGGCCCTACCCTCTCCTACGAGCAGTACTTC. The chain links TRBV12-5 to TRBJ2-7; 8 bases align to TRBD1. The germline CDR1 and CDR2 sequences are LGHNT and FRNRAP. V gave up 0 bases and J gave up 0 bases; unmatched junction bases: 10. CDR3 size: 18 residues.

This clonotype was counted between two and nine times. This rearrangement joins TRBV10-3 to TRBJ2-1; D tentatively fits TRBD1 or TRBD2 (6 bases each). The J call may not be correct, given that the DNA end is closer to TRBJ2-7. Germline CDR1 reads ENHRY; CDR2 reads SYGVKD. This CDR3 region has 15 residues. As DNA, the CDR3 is TGTGCCATCAGTGAGCGGGGGCCGGGATACAATGAGCAGTACTTC. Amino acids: CAISERGPGYNEQYF.